This passage covers 6 T cell receptor beta chains from one sample sequenced in a study of tissue T cells after allogeneic stem cell transplantation. The table came from immunoSEQ multiplex PCR; TCRdb's copy has only in-frame clones and leaves some out. The sample includes more than 4,000 clones, 45% to 50% of them seen just once. As for time point: mouse harvest day 14 after allogeneic transplant. Tail vein injection delivered 10^7 T-cell-depleted bone marrow cells and 10^6 splenic CD5+ T cells. Source material: gut tissue. Source of these receptors: a female BALB/c mouse given C57BL/6 T cells with graft-versus-host disease after an allogeneic hematopoietic cell transplant.

In regard to this clone: Mouse names are used for the genes. The read comes to an end 1 residue before the CDR3 does, leaving the germline J gene to fill in the end. The V and J genes are TRBV26 and TRBJ2-7, with D hard to call. The length of the CDR3 is 12 residues. Germline V gene data show CDR1 as KGHPV and CDR2 as FQNQEV (reference sequence). V was cut by 2 bases and J by 3 bases, with 5 bases left in between. This CDR3 is CASSLPLYEQYF. The part of the CDR3 DNA that was read is TGTGCCAGCAGTCTGCCCCTCTATGAACAGTAC.

About this clone: Genes here carry mouse names. The read ends 1 residue shy of where the CDR3 ends; the end is completed using the germline J gene. This chain uses TRBV24 with TRBJ2-7; 9 bases map to TRBD1. Germline lookup yields CDR1 KGHTA and CDR2 FRNEEI. J lost 3 bases, V lost 0 bases, and 3 bases had no gene match. This CDR3 region has 15 residues. Partial CDR3 DNA: TGTGCCAGCAGTCTGTATCGGGACAGGGACTATGAACAGTAC. Amino acids: CASSLYRDRDYEQY. The whole CDR3 protein reads CASSLYRDRDYEQYF.

This clone was detected only a few times. Mouse germline and gene names are used. The CDR3 end falls 1 residue outside the read, so it is completed with the germline J gene. The chain is built from TRBV26 and TRBJ1-4, with 12 bases identical to TRBD1. Germline loops: CDR1 KGHPV, CDR2 FQNQEV (reference sequence). The CDR3 covers 16 residues. The V gene end was trimmed by 6 bases and the J gene end by 0 bases; junction bases not matched to a gene: 2. CDR3 protein: CASRGQGAISNERLFF. The CDR3 DNA, read in part, is TGTGCCAGCAGGGGACAGGGGGCGATTTCCAACGAAAGATTATTT.

Note on this clone: Mouse names are used for the genes. The DNA ends 1 residue before the CDR3 does, and the rest of the CDR3 is filled in from the germline J gene. The chain carries TRBV26 and TRBJ2-7, with TRBD2 matching over 11 bases. The V segment lost 6 bases and the J segment 4 bases; nucleotides outside the gene matches: 5. The CDR3 covers 14 residues. Looked up from germline, CDR1 is KGHPV and CDR2 is FQNQEV (reference sequence). Partial CDR3 DNA: TGTGCCAGCAGACCGGGACTGGGGGTTTATGAACAGTAC. Translation: CASRPGLGVYEQY. The complete CDR3 sequence is CASRPGLGVYEQYF.

This clone was counted between two and nine times. Given a far larger clone just one base away, this is likely a sequencing read error. Gene and germline names: mouse. From the germline J gene comes the end of the CDR3, since the read stops 1 residue before it. This chain uses TRBV19 with TRBJ2-1; 9 bases align to TRBD1. J was trimmed by 2 bases and V by 2 bases; bases with no gene match: 2. This CDR3 comprises 15 residues. Germline-derived CDR1 and CDR2 are FNHDT and SITEND (reference sequence). CDR3 region: CASSMRDRDYAEQFF. Incomplete CDR3 DNA: TGTGCCAGCAGTATGCGGGACAGGGACTATGCTGAGCAGTTC.

A note on this clone: Gene names are mouse gene names. The read comes to an end 1 residue before the CDR3 does, leaving the germline J gene to fill in the end. The V call is TRBV12-1, the J call TRBJ2-3, with TRBD1 as a possible D gene (6 bases). Trimming removed 2 bases at V and 1 base at J, with 9 bases between. The CDR3 contains 14 residues. The germline CDR1 and CDR2 sequences are SGHSN and HYEKVE. The CDR3 sequence: CASSPQGGAETLYF. CDR3 bases read: TGTGCCAGCTCTCCACAGGGTGGTGCAGAAACGCTGTAT.